This is a list of T cell receptor beta chains from one sample in a study of blood T cell repertoires in COVID-19. Profiling relied on immunoSEQ multiplex PCR, and the TCRdb table lists in-frame clones only, not all of them. This repertoire shows approximately 74,000 clones, about 86% found once; its top ten account for around 2%. Material for sequencing was peripheral blood. The source is a woman older than 75 with active or convalescent COVID-19. Each CDR3 is given without its conserved first and last residue. The order of the fields is J gene, D gene, V gene, CDR3 protein. The D gene is left open where the match is weak.

TRBJ2-3 TRBD1 TRBV7-2 ASSLVGTDLTDTQY
TRBJ2-5 TRBD2 TRBV4-1 ASSPSLAGGKETQY
TRBJ2-3 TRBD2 TRBV6-5 ASSLAGGTDTQY
TRBJ1-1 . TRBV5-6 ASSFERMNTEAF
TRBJ2-2 . TRBV7-9 ASSQVSTGELF
TRBJ2-7 . TRBV4-3 ASSQAMVAGVDEQY
TRBJ1-1 . TRBV6-2/TRBV6-3 ASSPTRRRGGMNTEAF
TRBJ2-2 TRBD2 TRBV7-3 ASSLSSGVTGELF
TRBJ1-6 . TRBV9 ASAGANGYNSPLH
TRBJ2-2 TRBD2 TRBV7-2 ASSLSGLAGATGELF
TRBJ1-1 . TRBV4-1 ASSHWRGGNTEAF
TRBJ1-1 . TRBV5-6 ASSPRSGDEAF
TRBJ1-2 . TRBV27 ASSFMAYTQAPQYGYT
TRBJ1-2 TRBD1 TRBV5-4 ASSLRDRGGYT
TRBJ2-1 TRBD2 TRBV19 ASSIRTSGLYNEQF
TRBJ2-5 TRBD2 TRBV5-1 ASSSLAGDAETQY
TRBJ1-1 TRBD1 TRBV2 ASRDSRQGAYTEAF
TRBJ2-7 TRBD1 TRBV9 ASSVEWQGAKQY
TRBJ1-4 . TRBV28 ATLDRSSEKLF
TRBJ1-2 . TRBV7-2 ASSLMQQNYGYT
TRBJ1-2 . TRBV10-3 AISVDRQAYGYT